One and the same sample provided the 3 T cell receptor beta chains below, sequenced in a study of prognosis after radiotherapy for stage I lung cancer. Genomic DNA served as the source from which two-round multiplex PCR generated TCR beta CDR3 amplicons. The first round of PCR was done with primers that matched each TRBV and TRBJ gene. MiXCR, applied by TCRdb to the multiplex PCR reads, yields one record per CDR3 protein. The sample gives some 60,000 distinct CDR3 sequences, about 26% of which show up once; around 8.1% is in the top ten. Sequenced here: PBMCs, sampled before or after stereotactic body radiation therapy (not recorded which). The receptors were gathered from a donor aged 50 or older with non-small cell lung cancer.

This clonotype was counted many times. The chain combines TRBV12-3 or TRBV12-4 with TRBJ1-1; D ambiguous. The CDR3 has 16 residues. The germline V and J ends were trimmed by 6 bases and 1 base, with 18 bases remaining between them. The CDR3 reads CASSPTTRAGNTEAFF. The CDR3, as DNA: TGTGCCAGCAGCCCGACGACCCGCGCGGGGAACACTGAAGCTTTCTTT.

This clonotype was detected ten times or more. V and J are TRBV5-8 and TRBJ2-3; TRBD1 matches at 7 bases. Germline V gene sequence: CDR1 SGHTS, CDR2 YDEGEE. Germline trimming cut 5 bases from V and 1 base from J; bases unmatched to any gene: 13. This CDR3 region has 17 residues. The CDR3: CASRKLLTGTGTDTQYF. The DNA of the CDR3 is TGTGCCAGCAGGAAACTATTGACCGGGACAGGCACAGATACGCAGTATTTT.

At least ten counts were recorded for this clonotype. The chain carries TRBV2 and TRBJ2-3; weak D call: TRBD2 (5 bases). Trimming took 7 bases from V and 5 from J, leaving 16 bases between them. Germline loops: CDR1 SNHLY, CDR2 FYNNEI. This CDR3 contains 14 residues. CDR3 sequence (DNA): TGTGCCAGCATCTGGCGGGCTCTTCAAGATACGCAGTATTTT. Amino acids: CASIWRALQDTQYF.